Below are 3 T cell receptor beta chains sequenced from a single sample in a study of shared clonotypes between healthy human individuals. Here immunoSEQ multiplex PCR was the method, and the copy in TCRdb shows in-frame clones only, minus some. Among 1 million to 1.2 million clones listed, about 72% were seen once. The specimen sequenced was memory CD4+ T cells from PBMCs. Subset noted: CD45RA-negative fraction. All receptors derive from a man aged 18 to 29 in good health. Some clones in this sample may be carry-over from other donors' samples.

This clone was seen only once. The rearrangement uses TRBV30 and TRBJ1-1; no clear D gene. The CDR3 spans 14 residues. CDR1 is GTSNPN, CDR2 SVGIG, per germline (reference sequence). With 0 bases removed from V and 5 bases from J, the gap between germline ends came to 13 bases. The CDR3 nucleotides are TGTGCCTGGAGTGTACTGGAGGGCGTTACTGAAGCTTTCTTT. Protein product: CAWSVLEGVTEAFF. Looking up the rest from reference TRBV30 and TRBJ1-1 gives the full variable domain: SQTIHQWPATLVQPVGSPLSLECTVEGTSNPNLYWYRQAAGRGLQLLFYSVGIGQISSEVPQNLSASRPQDRQFILSSKKLLLSDSGFYLCAWSVLEGVTEAFFGQGTRLTVV.

This clone was found many times. The rearrangement links TRBV18 to TRBJ1-3; weak D call: TRBD1 (5 bases). The CDR3 covers 15 residues. Trimming cost V 6 bases and J 4 bases, with 16 bases left between them. The germline V gene has CDR1 KGHSH and CDR2 LQKENI. CDR3 residues: CASSQTGTLGNTIYF. CDR3 bases: TGTGCCAGCTCGCAAACCGGGACTCTAGGAAACACCATATATTTT.

Only one count was recorded for this clone. V is TRBV30 and J is TRBJ2-5; D gene ambiguous. Germline V gene sequence: CDR1 GTSNPN, CDR2 SVGIG (reference sequence). V was cut by 0 bases and J by 7 bases, with 6 bases left in between. The CDR3 covers 11 residues. CDR3 DNA sequence: TGTGCCTGGAGTGTTAAGGGGACCCAGTACTTC. Protein sequence: CAWSVKGTQYF.